These 6 T cell receptor beta chains came from one sample sequenced in a study of Ad26.COV2.S vaccination and SARS-CoV-2 variants. Generated by immunoSEQ multiplex PCR, the TCRdb table keeps only in-frame clones and is missing some. Found here are 300,000 to 400,000 clones, just over 90% of them singletons; the top ten hold 3.5% to 4.5%. Source: peripheral blood, taken after recovery from COVID-19. The source of these receptors is a human donor who had recovered from COVID-19.

The chain recombines TRBV6-6 with TRBJ2-7, with a weak D call TRBD1 (5 bases). Germline lookup yields CDR1 MNHNY and CDR2 SVGAGI (reference sequence). Trimming removed 2 bases at V and 7 bases at J, with 12 bases between. The CDR3 consists of 13 residues. The CDR3 spells CASSYEGDGEQYF. The CDR3 DNA reads TGTGCCAGCAGTTACGAAGGGGATGGAGAGCAGTACTTC.

The gene calls are TRBV3-1 (or the pseudogene TRBV3-2) and TRBJ2-7; D gene unclear. Trimming removed 8 bases from V and 4 bases from J, with 15 bases in between. The CDR3 loop spans 13 amino acids. Germline CDR1 is LGHDT and CDR2 is YNNKEL (reference sequence). CDR3 residues: CASCDPILYEQYF. For the CDR3, the DNA is TGTGCCAGCTGCGATCCTATCCTATACGAGCAGTACTTC.

This chain uses TRBV5-4 with TRBJ2-7; 9 nucleotides match TRBD1. Germline lookup yields CDR1 SGHNT and CDR2 YYREEE (reference sequence). CDR3 size: 15 residues. Trimming removed 5 bases from V and 5 bases from J; junction bases left unmatched: 11. In DNA, the CDR3 is TGTGCCAGCAGGCATGGTGACAGGGGGGTCCACGAGCAGTACTTC. Translating it yields CASRHGDRGVHEQYF.

Note on this clone: Germline and junction disagree at one end, which may indicate a read error. V usage is TRBV7-9 and J usage is TRBJ2-1; D is tentatively TRBD1 or TRBD2 (5 bases each). The CDR3 is 15 amino acids. The V gene's germline CDR1 is SEHNR and CDR2 FQNEAQ (reference sequence). In DNA form, the CDR3 reads TGTGCCAGCAGTTTAGGGGAGAGCTCCTACAATGAGCAGTTCTTC. It codes for CASSLGESSYNEQFF.

The CDR3 sequence: CASSQERTGGLQYGYTF. The DNA of the CDR3 is TGCGCCAGCAGCCAAGAAAGGACAGGTGGGCTTCAGTATGGCTACACCTTC. The chain combines TRBV4-1 with TRBJ1-2, with TRBD1 identical over 7 bases. V was pared by 0 bases and J by 5 bases, with 12 bases of the junction left unmatched. Germline values: CDR1 MGHRA, CDR2 YSYEKL. CDR3 size: 17 residues.

The chain couples TRBV5-1 to TRBJ1-6; D unresolved. Trimming removed 5 bases from V and 4 bases from J, with 10 bases in between. The CDR3 loop spans 14 amino acids. Germline V gives CDR1 SGHRS, CDR2 YFSETQ. This CDR3 is CASSVAYYNSPLHF. The CDR3 DNA reads TGCGCCAGCAGTGTGGCTTATTATAATTCACCCCTCCACTTT.